Presented here are 10 T cell receptor beta chains from one specimen sequenced in a study of blood T cell repertoires in COVID-19. The method was immunoSEQ multiplex PCR; TCRdb's version includes in-frame clones alone and lacks a portion of them. The sample lists 100,000 to 150,000 clones, approximately 83% occurring once. Sequencing input: peripheral blood. These receptors originate from a man aged 55 to 70 with acute or convalescent COVID-19.

This chain uses TRBV12-3 or TRBV12-4 with TRBJ2-7; 8 positions match TRBD1. The J segment lost 3 bases and the V segment lost 6 bases, leaving 4 bases of the junction unmatched. The CDR3 is 13 residues long. This CDR3 reads CASSSDRGYEQYF. CDR3 DNA: TGTGCCAGCAGCTCTGACAGGGGCTACGAGCAGTACTTC.

The rearrangement links TRBV20-1 to TRBJ1-5, with 9 bases identical to TRBD1. V shed 3 bases and J 5 bases; nucleotides not matched to a gene: 8. Per the germline V gene, CDR1 is DFQATT and CDR2 is SNEGSKA (reference sequence). This CDR3 region has 15 residues. The CDR3 here is CSASPGTGSDQPQHF. In DNA, the CDR3 is TGCAGTGCTAGTCCCGGGACAGGGAGCGATCAGCCCCAGCATTTT.

The rearrangement uses TRBV9 and TRBJ2-3; 10 nucleotides match TRBD2. From germline, CDR1 is SGDLS and CDR2 YYNGEE. Trimming took 1 base from V and 5 from J; bases not matched to a gene: 4. CDR3 length: 15 residues. The CDR3 DNA reads as TGTGCCAGCAGCGTACTAGCGGGAGAGGTAGATACGCAGTATTTT. Protein product: CASSVLAGEVDTQYF.

This clone has at least ten counts. V is TRBV5-4 and J is TRBJ2-1, with 8 bases fitting TRBD1. CDR1 is SGHNT, CDR2 YYREEE, per germline (reference sequence). V was clipped by 7 bases and J by 6 bases; unmatched bases: 9. This CDR3 spans 14 amino acids. The CDR3 nucleotides are TGTGCCAGCCGAACAGGGGGTCAAGGCAATGAGCAGTTCTTC. Translation: CASRTGGQGNEQFF.

The CDR3 reads CASSTPRTGSTYEQYF. In DNA, the CDR3 is TGTGCCAGCAGCACCCCTCGGACAGGTTCCACCTACGAGCAGTACTTC. The chain is built from TRBV7-8 and TRBJ2-7, with 7 positions matching TRBD1. Germline V CDR1 and CDR2: SGHVS, FQNEAQ. V gave up 5 bases and J gave up 2 bases; unmatched junction bases: 12. The CDR3 runs 16 residues.

The V call is TRBV5-1, the J call TRBJ1-1; D gene ambiguous. Trimming left V 4 bases short and J 0 bases short, with 10 bases between. This CDR3 region has 14 residues. Per germline, CDR1 SGHRS and CDR2 YFSETQ. CDR3 loop: CASSRLDMNTEAFF. The CDR3 DNA follows: TGCGCCAGCAGCAGATTAGACATGAACACTGAAGCTTTCTTT.

A single count supports this clone. The rearrangement joins TRBV13 to TRBJ2-2, with TRBD2 matching over 7 bases. CDR1 and CDR2 (germline): PRHDT, FYEKMQ (reference sequence). The V and J ends lost 5 bases and 4 bases, in that order; junction bases with no gene match: 7. The CDR3 has 15 residues. Written as DNA, the CDR3 is TGTGCCAGCAGCCCACGGACTAGAGTCACCGGGGAGCTGTTTTTT. Translated, it gives CASSPRTRVTGELFF. Complete variable domain (other parts from reference TRBV13 and TRBJ2-2): AAGVIQSPRHLIKEKRETATLKCYPIPRHDTVYWYQQGPGQDPQFLISFYEKMQSDKGSIPDRFSAQQFSDYHSELNMSSLELGDSALYFCASSPRTRVTGELFFGEGSRLTVL.

With regard to this clone: Other DNA sequences of this sample code for an identical CDR3. J is TRBJ1-2 and V is TRBV5-1, with D possibly being TRBD1 (6 bases). Trimming removed 2 bases from V and 6 bases from J, with 8 bases in between. Germline CDR1 reads SGHRS; CDR2 reads YFSETQ. This CDR3 comprises 12 residues. The CDR3 sequence is CASSFYRDGYTF. The CDR3 DNA sequence: TGCGCCAGCAGCTTTTACAGGGATGGCTACACCTTC.

The chain links TRBV5-1 to TRBJ2-3; 8 bases map to TRBD1. The germline gives CDR1 SGHRS, CDR2 YFSETQ. Trimming cost V 5 bases and J 6 bases; bases outside gene matches: 8. The CDR3 loop spans 14 amino acids. CDR3 sequence: CASSPGGWGDTQYF. DNA of the CDR3: TGCGCCAGCAGTCCAGGGGGCTGGGGGGATACGCAGTATTTT.

The chain carries TRBV19 and TRBJ1-2; 8 bases are shared with TRBD1. Trimming removed 6 bases from V and 4 bases from J; junction bases left unmatched: 4. This CDR3 has 13 amino acids. CDR1 LNHDA and CDR2 SQIVND come from the germline V gene (reference sequence). The chain's CDR3 is CASSTGGFYGYTF. In DNA, the CDR3 is TGTGCCAGTAGCACAGGGGGATTCTATGGCTACACCTTC.